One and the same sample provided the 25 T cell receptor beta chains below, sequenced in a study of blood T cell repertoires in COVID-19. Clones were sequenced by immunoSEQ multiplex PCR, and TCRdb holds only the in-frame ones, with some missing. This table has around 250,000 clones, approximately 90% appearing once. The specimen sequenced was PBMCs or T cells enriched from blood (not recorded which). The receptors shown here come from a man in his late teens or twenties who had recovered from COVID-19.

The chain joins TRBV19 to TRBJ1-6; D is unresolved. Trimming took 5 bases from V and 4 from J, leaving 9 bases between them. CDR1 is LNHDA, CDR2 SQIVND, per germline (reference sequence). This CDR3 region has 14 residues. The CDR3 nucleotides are TGTGCCAGTAGTGGTAGAGTGTATAATTCACCCCTCCACTTT. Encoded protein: CASSGRVYNSPLHF.

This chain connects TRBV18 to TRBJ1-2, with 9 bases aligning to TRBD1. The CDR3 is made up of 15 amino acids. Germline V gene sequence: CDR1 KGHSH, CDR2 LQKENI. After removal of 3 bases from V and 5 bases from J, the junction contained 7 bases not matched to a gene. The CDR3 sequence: CASSPRDRVRYGYTF. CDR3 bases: TGTGCCAGCTCACCCCGGGACAGGGTTCGGTATGGCTACACCTTC. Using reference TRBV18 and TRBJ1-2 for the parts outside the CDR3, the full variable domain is NAGVMQNPRHLVRRRGQEARLRCSPMKGHSHVYWYRQLPEEGLKFMVYLQKENIIDESGMPKERFSAEFPKEGPSILRIQQVVRGDSAAYFCASSPRDRVRYGYTFGSGTRLTVV.

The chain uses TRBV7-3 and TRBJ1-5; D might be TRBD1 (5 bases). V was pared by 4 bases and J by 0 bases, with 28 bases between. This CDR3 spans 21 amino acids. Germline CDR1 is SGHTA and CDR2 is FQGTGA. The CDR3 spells CASSSPIRQPLEEYSNQPQHF. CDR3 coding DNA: TGTGCCAGCAGCTCACCAATACGACAGCCTCTAGAGGAATATAGCAATCAGCCCCAGCATTTT.

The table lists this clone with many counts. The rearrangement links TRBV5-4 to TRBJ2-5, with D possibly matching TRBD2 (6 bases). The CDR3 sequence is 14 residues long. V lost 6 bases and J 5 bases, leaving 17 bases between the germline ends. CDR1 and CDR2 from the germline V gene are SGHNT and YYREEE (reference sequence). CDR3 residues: CASTTLREAETQYF. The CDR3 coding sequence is TGTGCCAGCACCACCCTGCGGGAAGCGGAGACCCAGTACTTC.

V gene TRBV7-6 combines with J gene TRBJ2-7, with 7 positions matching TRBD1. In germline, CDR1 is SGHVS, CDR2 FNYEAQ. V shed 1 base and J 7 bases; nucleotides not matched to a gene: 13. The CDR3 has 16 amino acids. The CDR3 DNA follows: TGTGCCAGCAGCTTAGAGGGGGCGGGCGGCCGTGGAGAGCAGTACTTC. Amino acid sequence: CASSLEGAGGRGEQYF.

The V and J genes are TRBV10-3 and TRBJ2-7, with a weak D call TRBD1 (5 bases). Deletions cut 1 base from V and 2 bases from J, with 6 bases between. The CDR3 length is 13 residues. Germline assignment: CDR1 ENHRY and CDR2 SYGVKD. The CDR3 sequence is CAISEYRTYEQYF. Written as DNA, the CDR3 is TGTGCCATCAGTGAGTACAGGACCTACGAGCAGTACTTC.

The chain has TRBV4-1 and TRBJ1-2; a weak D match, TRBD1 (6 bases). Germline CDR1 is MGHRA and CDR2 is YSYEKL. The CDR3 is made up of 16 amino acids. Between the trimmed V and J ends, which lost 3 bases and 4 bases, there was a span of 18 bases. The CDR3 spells CASSQGTGYLLYGYTF. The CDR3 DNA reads TGCGCCAGCAGCCAGGGAACAGGGTATCTTCTCTATGGCTACACCTTC.

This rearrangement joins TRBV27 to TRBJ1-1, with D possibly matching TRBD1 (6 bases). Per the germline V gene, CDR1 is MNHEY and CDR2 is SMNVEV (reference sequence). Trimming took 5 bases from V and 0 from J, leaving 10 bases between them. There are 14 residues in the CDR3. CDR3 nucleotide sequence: TGTGCCAGCAGTGAGGGGGGGTTGAACACTGAAGCTTTCTTT. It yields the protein CASSEGGLNTEAFF.

The chain's CDR3 is CASSMAQGLDSGNTIYF. For the CDR3, the DNA is TGTGCCAGTAGTATGGCGCAGGGGCTCGACTCTGGAAACACCATATATTTT. The chain couples TRBV19 to TRBJ1-3, with D possibly TRBD1 on 6 matching bases. V was clipped by 3 bases and J by 0 bases, with 15 bases between them. This CDR3 has 17 amino acids. The V gene's germline CDR1 is LNHDA and CDR2 SQIVND (reference sequence).

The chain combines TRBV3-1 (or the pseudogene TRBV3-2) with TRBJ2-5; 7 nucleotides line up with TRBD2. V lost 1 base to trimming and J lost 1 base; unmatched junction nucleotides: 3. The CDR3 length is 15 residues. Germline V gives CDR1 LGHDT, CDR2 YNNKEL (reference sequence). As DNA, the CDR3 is TGTGCCAGCAGCCAAGCCCGACTAGCCCAAGAGACCCAGTACTTC. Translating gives CASSQARLAQETQYF.

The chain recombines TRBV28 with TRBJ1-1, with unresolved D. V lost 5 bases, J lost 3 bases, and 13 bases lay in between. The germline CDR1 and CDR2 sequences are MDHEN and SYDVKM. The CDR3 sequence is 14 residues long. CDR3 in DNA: TGTGCCAGCAGTCTTATCAGACTGGACACTGAAGCTTTCTTT. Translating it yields CASSLIRLDTEAFF.

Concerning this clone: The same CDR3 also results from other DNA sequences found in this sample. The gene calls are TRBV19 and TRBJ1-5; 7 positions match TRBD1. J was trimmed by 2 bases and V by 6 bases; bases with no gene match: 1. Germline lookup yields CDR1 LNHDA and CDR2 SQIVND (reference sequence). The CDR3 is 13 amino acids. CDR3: CASSGTGNQPQHF. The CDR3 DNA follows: TGTGCCAGTAGCGGGACAGGCAATCAGCCCCAGCATTTT.

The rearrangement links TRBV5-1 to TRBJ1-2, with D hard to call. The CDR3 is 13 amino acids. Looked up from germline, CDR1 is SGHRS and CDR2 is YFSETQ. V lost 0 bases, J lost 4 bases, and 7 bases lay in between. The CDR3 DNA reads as TGCGCCAGCAGCTTGGGGGAGGGCTATGGCTACACCTTC. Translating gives CASSLGEGYGYTF.

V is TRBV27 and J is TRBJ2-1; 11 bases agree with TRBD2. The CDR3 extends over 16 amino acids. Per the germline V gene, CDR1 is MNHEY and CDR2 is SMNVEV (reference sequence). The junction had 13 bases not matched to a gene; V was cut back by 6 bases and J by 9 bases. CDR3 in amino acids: CASRFIRLAGNGEQFF. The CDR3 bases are TGTGCCAGCAGATTTATCCGACTAGCGGGAAATGGTGAGCAGTTCTTC.

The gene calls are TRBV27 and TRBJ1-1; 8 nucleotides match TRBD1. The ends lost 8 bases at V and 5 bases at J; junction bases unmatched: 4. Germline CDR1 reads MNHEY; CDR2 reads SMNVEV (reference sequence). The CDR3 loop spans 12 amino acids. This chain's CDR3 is CASWTGSTEAFF. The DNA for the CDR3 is TGTGCCAGCTGGACAGGGTCGACTGAAGCTTTCTTT.

The CDR3 spells CASSLGTGYEQFF. In DNA form, the CDR3 reads TGTGCCAGCAGCTTAGGGACAGGATATGAGCAGTTCTTC. V is TRBV7-2 and J is TRBJ2-1; 7 nucleotides agree with TRBD1. This CDR3 has 13 residues. Germline CDR1 SGHTA, CDR2 FQGNSA. The J segment lost 8 bases and the V segment lost 1 base, leaving 2 bases of the junction unmatched. Based on the CDR3 plus reference TRBV7-2 and TRBJ2-1, the full variable domain is GAGVSQSPSNKVTEKGKDVELRCDPISGHTALYWYRQSLGQGLEFLIYFQGNSAPDKSGLPSDRFSAERTGGSVSTLTIQRTQQEDSAVYLCASSLGTGYEQFFGPGTRLTVL.

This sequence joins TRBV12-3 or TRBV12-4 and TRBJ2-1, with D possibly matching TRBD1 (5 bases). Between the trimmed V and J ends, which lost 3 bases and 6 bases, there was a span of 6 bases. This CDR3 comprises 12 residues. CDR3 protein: CASSLTANEQFF. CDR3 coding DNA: TGTGCCAGCAGTTTGACAGCCAATGAGCAGTTCTTC.

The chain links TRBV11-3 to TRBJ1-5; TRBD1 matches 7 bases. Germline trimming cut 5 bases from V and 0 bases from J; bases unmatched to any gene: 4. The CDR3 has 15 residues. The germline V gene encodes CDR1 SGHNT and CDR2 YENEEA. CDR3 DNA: TGTGCCAGCAGCGACAGGGAATATAGCAATCAGCCCCAGCATTTT. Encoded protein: CASSDREYSNQPQHF.

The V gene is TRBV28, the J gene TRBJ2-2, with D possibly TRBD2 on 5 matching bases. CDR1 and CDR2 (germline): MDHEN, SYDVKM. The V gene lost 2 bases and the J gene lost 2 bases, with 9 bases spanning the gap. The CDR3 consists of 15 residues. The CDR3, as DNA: TGTGCCAGCAGTTTAAGGACTCTCAACACCGGGGAGCTGTTTTTT. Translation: CASSLRTLNTGELFF.

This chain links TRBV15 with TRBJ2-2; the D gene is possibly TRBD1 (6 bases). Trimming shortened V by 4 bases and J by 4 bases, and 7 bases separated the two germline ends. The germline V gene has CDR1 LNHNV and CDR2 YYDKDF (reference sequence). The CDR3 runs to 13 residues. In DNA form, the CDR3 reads TGTGCCACCAGCAACAGGGCCACCGGGGAGCTGTTTTTT. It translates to CATSNRATGELFF.

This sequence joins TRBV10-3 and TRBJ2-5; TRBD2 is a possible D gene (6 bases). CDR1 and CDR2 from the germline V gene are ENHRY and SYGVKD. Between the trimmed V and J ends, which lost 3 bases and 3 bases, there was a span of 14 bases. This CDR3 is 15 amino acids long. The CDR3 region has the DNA TGTGCCATCAGTGACTCCCCTTGGGGGGAAGAGACCCAGTACTTC. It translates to CAISDSPWGEETQYF.

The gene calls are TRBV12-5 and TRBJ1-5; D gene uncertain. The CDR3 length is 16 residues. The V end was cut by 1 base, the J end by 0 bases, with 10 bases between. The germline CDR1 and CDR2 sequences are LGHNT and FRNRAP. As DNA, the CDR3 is TGTGCTAGTGGTTTGGCAGGCAGTTATAGCAATCAGCCCCAGCATTTT. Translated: CASGLAGSYSNQPQHF.

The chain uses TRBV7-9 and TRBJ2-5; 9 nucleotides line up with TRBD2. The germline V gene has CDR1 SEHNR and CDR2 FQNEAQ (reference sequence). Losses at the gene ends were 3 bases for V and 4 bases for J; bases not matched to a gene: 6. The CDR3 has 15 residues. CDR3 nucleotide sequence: TGTGCCAGCAGCTTTCTGGCGGGAGGGCCAGAGACCCAGTACTTC. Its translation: CASSFLAGGPETQYF.

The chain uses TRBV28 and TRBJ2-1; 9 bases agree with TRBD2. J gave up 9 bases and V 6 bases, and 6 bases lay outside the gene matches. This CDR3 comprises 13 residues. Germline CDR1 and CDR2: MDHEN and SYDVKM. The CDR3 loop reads CASSLVAGAEQFF. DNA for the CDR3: TGTGCCAGCAGCCTAGTAGCGGGAGCTGAGCAGTTCTTC.

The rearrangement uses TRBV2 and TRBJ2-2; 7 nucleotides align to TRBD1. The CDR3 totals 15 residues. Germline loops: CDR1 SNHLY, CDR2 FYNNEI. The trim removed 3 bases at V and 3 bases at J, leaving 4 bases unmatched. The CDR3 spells CASSERGQYTGELFF. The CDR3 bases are TGTGCCAGCAGTGAGAGGGGGCAGTACACCGGGGAGCTGTTTTTT.